This record concerns one T cell receptor (beta chain) sequence. What this receptor recognizes is not known. There are no base qualities to consult, and no much larger clone falls within one base. Germline trimming amounts to 4 bases on V and 2 bases on J, with 10 as the count of junction bases outside the gene matches. The CDR3 starts with the cysteine, ends with the phenylalanine, and has 17 residues. The retained sequence is limited to the CDR3, 51 bases, with the frame set at the first base. The germline V gene (reference sequence) specifies MNHEY as CDR1 and SMNVEV as CDR2. The data originate from a study of T cell clones after liver transplantation (dated by TCRdb to between 2017 and 2020). About the full investigation: ITN030ST, the source of the samples, was a randomized trial that attempted immunosuppression withdrawal within 2 years of liver transplantation. Until randomization at 12-24 months post-transplant, subjects were given standard immunosuppression, with no induction therapy. Of the eight recipients, a few were HCV-positive, while the remaining recipients had been transplanted for non-autoimmune, non-viral indications. After a pre-transplant mixed lymphocyte reaction, TCRbeta sequencing was used to pinpoint donor-reactive T cell clones, which were subsequently tracked in post-transplant blood. Third party-reactive TCRbeta sequences from pre-transplant MLRs were also identified as an antigen-independent comparator for donor-reactive sequences. Blood samples were taken pre-transplant, pre-randomization before withdrawal, and post-randomization after full withdrawal or failed withdrawal. The studied cohort comprised 8 liver transplant recipients, 3 classified as tolerant and 5 as non-tolerant. Tolerance was defined as complete withdrawal of immunosuppression for at least one year without a rise in liver enzymes beyond twice the upper limit of normal.

High-throughput TCRbeta CDR3 sequencing of frozen genomic DNA was performed by immunoSEQ, with PCR amplification, mapping, bias correction and internal controls included. As for the authors' bioinformatics: Only productive rearrangements were retained, with each unique TCRbeta sequence defined by its CDR3 nucleotide sequence together with its V and J gene. For a sequence to be called donor-reactive, it needed a frequency of at least 0.01% and at least 5-fold expansion in CFSE-low cells compared with unstimulated pre-transplant cells. Minimum frequency thresholds were set for each subject based on the unstimulated sample with the lowest template count, ensuring at least 90% detection power. Jensen-Shannon divergence between the top 1000 TCRbeta sequences post-transplant and pre-transplant was used to measure repertoire turnover. Two-sided Fisher's exact tests were used to test for changes in the detection of donor-reactive sequences. TCRdb stores this immuneACCESS table with in-frame sequences only. Part of the clones is absent; in the studies checked, under half of the shortfall reflects unresolved V genes, and no reason is known for the rest. V, J and clone size are those of that table, while D and trimming were read from the DNA. Here the sample has about 120,000 clones; over 75% occur a single time. Around 0.8% of the sample comes from the top ten.

Points the paper makes about the study in general: Without allograft tissue specimens, donor-reactive T cells may have migrated into the graft rather than being deleted. Circulating donor-reactive CD4 TCRbeta sequences fell significantly post-transplant in 5 of 8 subjects, irrespective of tolerance or HCV status. After accounting for repertoire turnover, donor-reactive detection was significantly reduced in 7 of 8 subjects for CD4 and 8 of 8 for CD8. Because of small, heterogeneous patient numbers and non-standardized post-transplant time points, the conclusions were only preliminary. Low numbers of available donor cells limited the measurable donor-reactive repertoire in a couple of subjects. The decline in donor-reactive sequences exceeded the decline in third party-reactive sequences, suggesting partial antigen-specific deletion that was unrelated to withdrawal success.

Unstimulated PBMCs, after thawing, were stained for CD3, CD4 and CD8 and then FACS-sorted into CD3+CD4+ and CD3+CD8+ populations. Randomization to immunosuppression withdrawal applied to every one of the 8 studied subjects. The Qiagen DNeasy Blood and Tissue Kit was used for genomic DNA isolation. Here the sequenced sample was CD4+ T cells from blood, taken 12 months after liver transplant. This clonotype originated in a human patient who received a liver transplant. Some T cells may be donor cells from the graft after a transplant. Recombination linked TRBV27 to TRBJ2-3; the central 9 bases match TRBD2. The bases read TGTGCCAGCAGTTCCTCCCCTAGCGGGACATCCACAGATACGCAGTATTTT. This is translated as CASSSSPSGTSTDTQYF.